The present entry profiles one TCR beta chain with its context. This sample was included in a study of shared clonotypes between healthy human individuals. Using immunoSEQ multiplex PCR, the repertoire was profiled, and TCRdb retains in-frame clones only, with some absent. This table holds fewer than 650,000 clones, about 82% found once. Germline V lookup: CDR1 SGHDT, CDR2 YYEEEE. The CDR3 has 16 residues. The sample comprised PBMCs. The receptor was isolated from a woman aged 40 to 50 in good health. Some clones in this sample may be carry-over from other donors' samples. V gene TRBV5-6 combines with J gene TRBJ2-3; D is perhaps TRBD2 (5 bases). The CDR3 is CASESSRITSTDTQYF. CDR3 nucleotides: TGTGCTAGCGAAAGCTCTCGGATTACAAGCACAGATACGCAGTATTTT. The complete variable domain, with remaining parts taken from reference TRBV5-6 and TRBJ2-3, reads DAGVTQSPTHLIKTRGQQVTLRCSPKSGHDTVSWYQQALGQGPQFIFQYYEEEERQRGNFPDRFSGHQFPNYSSELNVNALLLGDSALYLCASESSRITSTDTQYFGPGTRLTVL.